These 32 T cell receptor beta chains were all obtained from the same sample, sequenced in a study of cytomegalovirus exposure and HLA in healthy donors. Amplification used 60 Vbeta primers and 13 Jbeta primers. Some clones are missing from TCRdb's copy, which holds only in-frame ones; the method was immunoSEQ multiplex PCR. The sample lists roughly 150,000 clones, more than 60% occurring once. The sequenced material came from PBMCs. The receptors were sampled from a man younger than 35 in good health and CMV-seropositive.

This clone turned up a few times. The chain recombines TRBV2 with TRBJ1-1, with TRBD1 identical over 8 bases. Per germline, CDR1 SNHLY and CDR2 FYNNEI. Trimming removed 6 bases from V and 1 base from J; junction bases left unmatched: 1. This CDR3 has 13 residues. The chain's CDR3 is CASRDRANTEAFF. CDR3 coding DNA: TGTGCCAGCAGGGACAGGGCGAACACTGAAGCTTTCTTT. The complete variable domain, with remaining parts taken from reference TRBV2 and TRBJ1-1, reads EPEVTQTPSHQVTQMGQEVILRCVPISNHLYFYWYRQILGQKVEFLVSFYNNEISEKSEIFDDQFSVERPDGSNFTLKIRSTKLEDSAMYFCASRDRANTEAFFGQGTRLTVV.

This chain connects TRBV7-2 to TRBJ2-2; D is unresolved. V lost 8 bases and J lost 4, with 14 bases in between. The CDR3 covers 14 residues. The germline gives CDR1 SGHTA, CDR2 FQGNSA. The CDR3 nucleotides read TGTGCCAGCTCTCCCAGCGCGTTCACCGGGGAGCTGTTTTTT. This encodes CASSPSAFTGELFF.

The chain has TRBV14 and TRBJ2-5; D is perhaps TRBD2 (5 bases). The germline V gene encodes CDR1 SGHDN and CDR2 FVKESK. Trimming shortened V by 5 bases and J by 1 base, and 5 bases separated the two germline ends. The CDR3 runs to 12 residues. The DNA of the CDR3 is TGTGCCAGCAGCGCGGGCCAAGAGACCCAGTACTTC. It is translated as CASSAGQETQYF.

The chain links TRBV5-1 to TRBJ1-2; 9 bases are shared with TRBD1. In germline, CDR1 is SGHRS, CDR2 YFSETQ. Germline trimming cut 8 bases from V and 6 bases from J; bases unmatched to any gene: 8. CDR3 length: 13 amino acids. In nucleotides, the CDR3 is TGCGCCAGTGATCCCGGGACAGGGAATGGCTACACCTTC. Protein product: CASDPGTGNGYTF.

The rearrangement joins TRBV5-1 to TRBJ2-5; the D gene is possibly TRBD2 (6 bases). Trimming shortened V by 4 bases and J by 1 base, and 14 bases separated the two germline ends. The CDR3 runs to 15 residues. The V gene's germline CDR1 is SGHRS and CDR2 YFSETQ. This chain's CDR3 is CASSLTGTPQETQYF. The CDR3 region has the DNA TGCGCCAGCAGCCTCACCGGGACTCCCCAAGAGACCCAGTACTTC.

V usage is TRBV18 and J usage is TRBJ2-7; TRBD1 matches 8 bases. The CDR3 runs to 12 residues. Germline V gene data show CDR1 as KGHSH and CDR2 as LQKENI. Trimming at V came to 4 bases and at J to 6 bases, leaving 2 bases not matched to a gene. CDR3 in amino acids: CASSLQGAEQYF. The CDR3 coding sequence is TGTGCCAGCTCACTTCAGGGGGCCGAGCAGTACTTC.

This chain uses TRBV11-3 with TRBJ2-6; D possibly corresponds to TRBD2 (6 bases). This CDR3 comprises 13 residues. The germline V gene encodes CDR1 SGHNT and CDR2 YENEEA. The V gene lost 5 bases and the J gene lost 4 bases, with 6 bases spanning the gap. The CDR3 DNA reads TGTGCCAGCAGCGGGAGGGGGGCCAACGTCCTGACTTTC. It yields the protein CASSGRGANVLTF.

This clone came up once. J is TRBJ1-4 and V is TRBV19, with 11 bases lining up with TRBD1. Trimming took 5 bases from V and 8 from J; bases not matched to a gene: 7. CDR1 is LNHDA, CDR2 SQIVND, per germline (reference sequence). This CDR3 has 15 amino acids. The CDR3 DNA is TGTGCCAGTAGTGCACGGACAGGGGGCGACGAAAAACTGTTTTTT. Its protein is CASSARTGGDEKLFF.

The rearrangement uses TRBV5-1 and TRBJ2-5; 11 positions agree with TRBD2. Germline loops: CDR1 SGHRS, CDR2 YFSETQ. J lost 4 bases, V lost 1 base, and 3 bases had no gene match. The CDR3 consists of 15 residues. The DNA of the CDR3 is TGCGCCAGCAGCTTGCTTAGCGGGAGGGGAGAGACCCAGTACTTC. Its translation is CASSLLSGRGETQYF.

The count of this clone is one. This rearrangement joins TRBV27 to TRBJ2-7, with D possibly TRBD2 on 5 matching bases. The CDR3 consists of 14 residues. V was pared by 2 bases and J by 6 bases, with 14 bases between. The germline CDR1 and CDR2 sequences are MNHEY and SMNVEV (reference sequence). In DNA, the CDR3 is TGTGCCAGCAGTTTAACCCGGGGTCGGTCCGAGCAGTACTTC. This codes for CASSLTRGRSEQYF.

This sequence joins TRBV5-1 and TRBJ2-7, with D perhaps TRBD1 (6 bases). The ends were cut back, 0 bases at V and 2 bases at J, with 6 bases in the middle. Per the germline V gene, CDR1 is SGHRS and CDR2 is YFSETQ. The CDR3 is 13 amino acids. In nucleotides, the CDR3 is TGCGCCAGCAGCTTGGACAGGGCCTACGAGCAGTACTTC. It codes for CASSLDRAYEQYF.

A single count supports this clone. This chain connects TRBV7-8 to TRBJ1-1; D gene unclear. The CDR3 sequence is 13 residues long. Germline lookup yields CDR1 SGHVS and CDR2 FQNEAQ. V was shortened by 2 bases and J by 7 bases, with 11 bases between the two germline ends. The CDR3 sequence: CASSLSPASEAFF. DNA of the CDR3: TGTGCCAGCAGCTTATCCCCAGCTAGTGAAGCTTTCTTT.

This chain joins TRBV19 and TRBJ2-1; D may be TRBD2 (6 bases). The ends were cut back, 5 bases at V and 8 bases at J, with 16 bases in the middle. The germline gives CDR1 LNHDA, CDR2 SQIVND (reference sequence). The CDR3 is 14 residues long. The CDR3 DNA reads as TGTGCCAGTAGTGCGGCGGGAAAAGTGCATGAGCAGTTCTTC. As protein: CASSAAGKVHEQFF.

This chain links TRBV7-3 with TRBJ2-1, with 16 bases lining up with TRBD2. Germline assignment: CDR1 SGHTA and CDR2 FQGTGA. Losses at the gene ends were 0 bases for V and 2 bases for J; bases not matched to a gene: 1. This CDR3 has 18 residues. CDR3 in amino acids: CASSLTGTSGRAYNEQFF. CDR3 DNA: TGTGCCAGCAGCTTAACCGGGACTAGCGGGAGGGCCTACAATGAGCAGTTCTTC.

The chain uses TRBV6-1 and TRBJ2-5; 12 positions match TRBD2. Trimming removed 4 bases from V and 5 bases from J; junction bases left unmatched: 11. Germline CDR1 and CDR2: MNHNS and SASEGT. This CDR3 spans 17 amino acids. CDR3 DNA sequence: TGTGCCAGCAGTGGCCGACTAGCGGGAGAAGTTGAGGAGACCCAGTACTTC. Amino acid sequence: CASSGRLAGEVEETQYF.

Turning to this clone: The sample carries other DNA sequences with the same CDR3. This sequence joins TRBV28 and TRBJ1-1; no clear D gene. Germline lookup yields CDR1 MDHEN and CDR2 SYDVKM. V lost 3 bases and J lost 1, with 6 bases in between. The CDR3 spans 13 residues. The chain's CDR3 is CASSLRGNTEAFF. As DNA, the CDR3 is TGTGCCAGCAGTTTGAGAGGGAACACTGAAGCTTTCTTT.

This clone showed up just once. This chain links TRBV28 with TRBJ1-1; 9 nucleotides align to TRBD1. With V trimmed by 5 bases and J by 5 bases, 9 bases remained unmatched. Germline lookup yields CDR1 MDHEN and CDR2 SYDVKM. The CDR3 runs 15 residues. The CDR3 reads CASSHGTGRSTEAFF. As DNA, the CDR3 is TGTGCCAGCAGTCACGGGACAGGGAGGTCGACTGAAGCTTTCTTT. Based on the CDR3 plus reference TRBV28 and TRBJ1-1, the full variable domain is DVKVTQSSRYLVKRTGEKVFLECVQDMDHENMFWYRQDPGLGLRLIYFSYDVKMKEKGDIPEGYSVSREKKERFSLILESASTNQTSMYLCASSHGTGRSTEAFFGQGTRLTVV.

This chain joins TRBV5-4 and TRBJ1-1; D possibly corresponds to TRBD1 (5 bases). This CDR3 is built from 14 residues. CDR1 is SGHNT and CDR2 is YYREEE in the germline V gene (reference sequence). Trimming pared 4 bases from V and 2 bases from J, leaving 12 bases between. In DNA form, the CDR3 reads TGTGCCAGCAGCCCTGGAGGGGCTAACACTGAAGCTTTCTTT. Residues: CASSPGGANTEAFF.

V and J are TRBV6-5 and TRBJ1-1; 8 bases are shared with TRBD1. Germline V gene data show CDR1 as MNHEY and CDR2 as SVGAGI. With V trimmed by 6 bases and J by 9 bases, 6 bases remained unmatched. The CDR3 covers 12 residues. The CDR3 DNA follows: TGTGCCAGCAGCCTCCAGGGGGCGCAAGCTTTCTTT. Protein sequence: CASSLQGAQAFF.

The chain employs TRBV7-9 and TRBJ2-7, with 7 positions matching TRBD2. The germline V gene has CDR1 SEHNR and CDR2 FQNEAQ (reference sequence). The CDR3 extends over 15 amino acids. The J segment lost 3 bases and the V segment lost 1 base, leaving 6 bases of the junction unmatched. In nucleotides, the CDR3 is TGTGCCAGCAGCTTAGGCGGGACTAATAACTACGAGCAGTACTTC. It specifies CASSLGGTNNYEQYF.

The chain couples TRBV7-7 to TRBJ2-1; TRBD1 agrees at 11 bases. With V trimmed by 5 bases and J by 6 bases, 3 bases remained unmatched. The CDR3 extends over 14 amino acids. In germline, CDR1 is SSHAT, CDR2 FNYEAQ (reference sequence). The CDR3 spells CASSHGTGGNEQFF. CDR3 nucleotides: TGTGCCAGCAGCCACGGGACAGGGGGCAATGAGCAGTTCTTC.

This rearrangement joins TRBV5-8 to TRBJ1-2; D call uncertain. Germline-derived CDR1 and CDR2 are SGHTS and YDEGEE. CDR3 length equals 12 residues. The V and J ends lost 2 bases and 5 bases respectively, with 7 bases between them. Written as DNA, the CDR3 is TGTGCCAGCAGCTTCCAGGTATATGGCTACACCTTC. It yields the protein CASSFQVYGYTF.

This chain joins TRBV6-1 and TRBJ2-3, with 7 bases identical to TRBD1. J lost 1 base, V lost 5 bases, and 3 bases had no gene match. The CDR3 is made up of 14 amino acids. CDR1 MNHNS and CDR2 SASEGT come from the germline V gene. CDR3 DNA sequence: TGTGCCAGCAGTAAAGGGGGCCGCACAGATACGCAGTATTTT. Translating gives CASSKGGRTDTQYF.

The chain joins TRBV5-1 to TRBJ2-1, with 7 bases matching TRBD1. This CDR3 contains 13 residues. CDR1 is SGHRS and CDR2 is YFSETQ in the germline V gene. The V segment lost 6 bases and the J segment 7 bases; nucleotides outside the gene matches: 7. DNA of the CDR3: TGCGCCAGCACCTCGACAGGGAAGAATGAGCAGTTCTTC. As protein: CASTSTGKNEQFF.

For this clone: At one boundary the junction diverges from the germline segment, which might be a read error. The CDR3 bases are TGTGCCAGCAGCTTAATGGGGGACTATACTCACTTC. Encoded protein: CASSLMGDYTHF. V is TRBV7-9 and J is TRBJ2-5, with 7 bases fitting TRBD2. The CDR3 runs 12 residues. Looked up from germline, CDR1 is SEHNR and CDR2 is FQNEAQ (reference sequence).

This clone was seen a single time. Given the absence of the conserved phenylalanine or tryptophan at the CDR3 end, a read error is likely. Because the CDR3's place on the DNA is in doubt, the DNA is left out and the CDR3 is given as listed by TCRdb. The genes are TRBV19 and TRBJ1-1. The CDR3 is 8 residues long, counting both termini. The germline V gene has CDR1 LNHDA and CDR2 SQIVND (reference sequence). CDR3 protein: CASSMWGV.

The chain joins TRBV6-5 to TRBJ2-7; 14 bases map to TRBD2. Unmatched junction bases numbered 3, after V lost 4 bases and J lost 4 bases. CDR1 is MNHEY and CDR2 is SVGAGI in the germline V gene. The CDR3 extends over 15 amino acids. The CDR3 loop is CASSSGLAGGYEQYF. The CDR3 nucleotides are TGTGCCAGCAGTTCCGGACTAGCGGGAGGTTACGAGCAGTACTTC.

The rearrangement joins TRBV4-2 to TRBJ2-3, with 11 nucleotides matching TRBD2. With 0 bases clipped from V and 5 bases from J, the junction kept 4 bases outside the gene matches. From germline, CDR1 is LGHNA and CDR2 YNFKEQ. CDR3 length: 16 residues. For the CDR3, the DNA is TGTGCCAGCAGCCAAGAGACTAGCGGGACTAGAGATACGCAGTATTTT. Protein product: CASSQETSGTRDTQYF.

The chain links TRBV13 to TRBJ1-2; 9 nucleotides match TRBD1. Germline assignment: CDR1 PRHDT and CDR2 FYEKMQ (reference sequence). The CDR3 length is 14 residues. V shed 5 bases, J shed 5 bases, and the junction held 6 bases outside the gene matches. CDR3 DNA: TGTGCCAGCAGCACCGGGACAGGGTCTTATGGCTACACCTTC. It codes for CASSTGTGSYGYTF.

The genes are TRBV10-1 and TRBJ2-7; D not certain. CDR3 size: 13 residues. The germline CDR1 and CDR2 sequences are WNHNN and SYGVQD (reference sequence). V gave up 1 base and J gave up 6 bases, with 10 bases separating them. The CDR3 loop is CASSEFTAGEQYF. The CDR3 bases are TGCGCCAGCAGTGAGTTTACAGCTGGCGAGCAGTACTTC.

The CDR3 nucleotides read TGTGCCAGCAGTAAAGAAGGGGGTGGGGGACCCTACGAGCAGTACTTC. As protein: CASSKEGGGGPYEQYF. The gene calls are TRBV2 and TRBJ2-7; the D gene is possibly TRBD1 (6 bases). Germline V lookup: CDR1 SNHLY, CDR2 FYNNEI. The CDR3 is 16 amino acids. Trimming shortened V by 5 bases and J by 2 bases, and 19 bases separated the two germline ends. The entire variable domain, with the rest obtained from reference TRBV2 and TRBJ2-7, is as follows: EPEVTQTPSHQVTQMGQEVILRCVPISNHLYFYWYRQILGQKVEFLVSFYNNEISEKSEIFDDQFSVERPDGSNFTLKIRSTKLEDSAMYFCASSKEGGGGPYEQYFGPGTRLTVT.

The rearrangement uses TRBV18 and TRBJ2-1; weak D call: TRBD1 (6 bases). The CDR3 covers 13 residues. Deletions cut 1 base from V and 9 bases from J, with 10 bases between. CDR1 and CDR2 (germline): KGHSH, LQKENI. The CDR3 DNA reads TGTGCCAGCTCACCACAAACAGGGTCTGAGCAGTTCTTC. This codes for CASSPQTGSEQFF.